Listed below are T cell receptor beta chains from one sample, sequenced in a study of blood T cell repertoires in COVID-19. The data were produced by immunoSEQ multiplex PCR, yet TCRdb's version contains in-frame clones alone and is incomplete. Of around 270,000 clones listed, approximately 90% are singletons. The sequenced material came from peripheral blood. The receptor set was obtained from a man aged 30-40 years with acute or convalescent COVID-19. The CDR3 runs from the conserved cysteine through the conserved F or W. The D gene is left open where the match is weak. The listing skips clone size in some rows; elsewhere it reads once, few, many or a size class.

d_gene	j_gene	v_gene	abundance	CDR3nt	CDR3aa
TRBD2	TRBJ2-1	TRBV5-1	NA	TGCGCCAGCAGCTTGTCGGTACTAGCGGGAGCTGATGAGCAGTTCTTC	CASSLSVLAGADEQFF
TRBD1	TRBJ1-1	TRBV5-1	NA	TGCGCCAGCAGCTTGACGTTTACAGGGGGTACTGAAGCTTTCTTT	CASSLTFTGGTEAFF
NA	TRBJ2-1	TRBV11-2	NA	TGTGCCAGCAGCTTAGATCAGTCCGGGGCGGGGAGTGAGCAGTTCTTC	CASSLDQSGAGSEQFF
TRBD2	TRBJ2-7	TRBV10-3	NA	TGTGCCATCAGGCAGGGACTAGCGGGAGCTATATCCGAGCAGTACTTC	CAIRQGLAGAISEQYF
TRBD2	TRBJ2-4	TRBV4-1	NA	TGCGCCAGCAGAGAATCTGAGAGGGTTAGCGGGGGGGACCTAGCCAAAAACATTCAGTACTTC	CASRESERVSGGDLAKNIQYF
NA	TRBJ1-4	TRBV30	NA	TGTGCCTGGAGTGTAACAGGGAGAGAAAAACTGTTTTTT	CAWSVTGREKLFF
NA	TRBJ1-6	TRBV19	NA	TGTGCCAGTTCAACGACTGATAATTCACCCCTCCACTTT	CASSTTDNSPLHF
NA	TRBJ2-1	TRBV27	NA	TGTGCCAGCAACAAAGTGGGGAGCTCCTACAATGAGCAGTTCTTC	CASNKVGSSYNEQFF
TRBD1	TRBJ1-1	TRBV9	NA	TGTGCCAGCAGCGCGACAGGGTTGCGGACTGAAGCTTTCTTT	CASSATGLRTEAFF
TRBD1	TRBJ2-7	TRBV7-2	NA	TGTGCCAGCAGCTTAAGGGGGACAGGTTACGAGCAGTACTTC	CASSLRGTGYEQYF
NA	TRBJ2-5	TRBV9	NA	TGTGCCAGCAGCGTAGACGGGAAGATCGAGACCCAGTACTTC	CASSVDGKIETQYF
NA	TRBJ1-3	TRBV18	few	TGTGCCAGCTCCACAGGGTTCGGAAACACCATATATTTT	CASSTGFGNTIYF
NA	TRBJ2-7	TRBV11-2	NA	TGTGCCAGCAGCTCCTCGAGGGTCGAGCAGTACTTC	CASSSSRVEQYF
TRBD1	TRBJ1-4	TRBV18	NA	TGTGCCAGCTCACCACACTACGGGACAGCTACCGAGGAACTGTTTTTT	CASSPHYGTATEELFF
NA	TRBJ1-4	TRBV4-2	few	TGTGCCAGCAGCCAAGATCACGGGTGGAATGAAAAACTGTTTTTT	CASSQDHGWNEKLFF
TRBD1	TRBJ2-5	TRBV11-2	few	TGTGCCAGCAGCCTGATCGGGACAGTACTCCAAGAGACCCAGTACTTC	CASSLIGTVLQETQYF
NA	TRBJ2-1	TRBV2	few	TGTGCCAGCAGCTGGATCCAGAGGAGGGATGAGCAGTTCTTC	CASSWIQRRDEQFF
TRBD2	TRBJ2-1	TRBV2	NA	TGTGCCAGCAGCTTCAGCGGGGGGCCTACCAATGAGCAGTTCTTC	CASSFSGGPTNEQFF
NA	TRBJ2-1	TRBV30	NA	TGTGCCTGGACGACCGAGCGGGAGCAGTTCTTC	CAWTTEREQFF
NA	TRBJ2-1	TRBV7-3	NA	TGTGCCAGCAGCTTAACGTCCTTGGGGGCTCTGTTCTTC	CASSLTSLGALFF
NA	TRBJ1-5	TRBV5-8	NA	TGTGCCAGCATCCCTGGGGCGTGGGATAGCAATCAGCCCCAGCATTTT	CASIPGAWDSNQPQHF
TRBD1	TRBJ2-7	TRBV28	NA	TGTGCCAGCTTAGAAGTAGGGACAGATAAGACCTACGAGCAGTACTTC	CASLEVGTDKTYEQYF
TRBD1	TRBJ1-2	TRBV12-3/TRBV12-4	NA	TGTGCCAGCAGTAGACAGGGAGGCTATGGCTACACCTTC	CASSRQGGYGYTF
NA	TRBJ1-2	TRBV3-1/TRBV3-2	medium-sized	TGTGCCAGCAGCCAAGTCGGCTATGGCTACACCTTC	CASSQVGYGYTF
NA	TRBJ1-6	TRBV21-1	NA	TGTGCCAGCAGCCTGCGGGGGGCAGGGCGTCTAATCTTCTATAATTCACCCCTCCACTTT	CASSLRGAGRLIFYNSPLHF
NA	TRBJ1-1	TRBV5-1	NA	TGCGCCAGCAGCCCGGGACACGAGTTGAACACTGAAGCTTTCTTT	CASSPGHELNTEAFF
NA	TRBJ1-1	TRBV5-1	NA	TGCGCCAGCAGCGCAGGGGTGACTGAAGCTTTCTTT	CASSAGVTEAFF
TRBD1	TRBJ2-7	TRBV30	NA	TGTGCCTCGGACAGGGACCCATCCTACGAGCAGTACTTC	CASDRDPSYEQYF
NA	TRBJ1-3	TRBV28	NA	TGTGCCAGCAAGTTTACCGGTAGCTCTGGAAACACCATATATTTT	CASKFTGSSGNTIYF
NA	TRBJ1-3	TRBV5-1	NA	TGCGCCAGCAGCCCGGGGGGAAACACCATATATTTT	CASSPGGNTIYF
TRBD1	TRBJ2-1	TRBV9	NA	TGTGCCAGCAGCGTAGCGGGACAGCCCTACAATGAGCAGTTCTTC	CASSVAGQPYNEQFF
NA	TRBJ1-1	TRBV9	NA	TGTGCCAGCAGCGCTGGGCCTGAAGCTTTCTTT	CASSAGPEAFF
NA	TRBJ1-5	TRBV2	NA	TGTGCCAGGGGAGGGGAGCCAGGCAGCAATCAGCCCCAGCATTTT	CARGGEPGSNQPQHF
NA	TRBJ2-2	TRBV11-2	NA	TGTGCCAGCAGCCGGGAAGGGAGCCATTCCGGGGAGCTGTTTTTT	CASSREGSHSGELFF
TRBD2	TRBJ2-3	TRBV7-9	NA	TGTGCCAGCAGCTTGGGGACTAGCGGGCAGTATTTT	CASSLGTSGQYF
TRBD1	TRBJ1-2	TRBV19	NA	TGTGCCAGTAGTATTGGCCAGGGGGCAGGCGGCTACACCTTC	CASSIGQGAGGYTF
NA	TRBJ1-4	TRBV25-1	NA	TGTGCCAGCGTTCCATCACAGGGTTATGTTGAAAAACTGTTTTTT	CASVPSQGYVEKLFF
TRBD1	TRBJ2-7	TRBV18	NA	TGTGCCAGCTCACCCTCTGGGACAGGGCAAAACTACGAGCAGTACTTC	CASSPSGTGQNYEQYF
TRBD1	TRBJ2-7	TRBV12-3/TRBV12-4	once	TGTGCCAGCAGTTTGGGACAGGGGGTCGAGCAGTACTTC	CASSLGQGVEQYF
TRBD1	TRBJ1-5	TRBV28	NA	TGTGCCAGCAGTTTATTAGGGGACAGGAAGAATCAGCCCCAGCATTTT	CASSLLGDRKNQPQHF
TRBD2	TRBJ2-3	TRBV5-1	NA	TGCGCCAGCAGCTTGGTTCTAGCGGGAGGGATAGATACGCAGTATTTT	CASSLVLAGGIDTQYF
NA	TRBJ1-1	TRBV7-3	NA	TGTGCCAGCAGCTCCCTTGGCGGGAACACTGAAGCTTTCTTT	CASSSLGGNTEAFF
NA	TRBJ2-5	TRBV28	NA	TGTGCCAGCAGTCCAAAAGACTTTGGCCAAGAGACCCAGTACTTC	CASSPKDFGQETQYF
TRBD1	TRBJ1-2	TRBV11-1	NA	TGTGCCAGCAGCCGCCAACAGGGGAGGTCCTATGGCTACACCTTC	CASSRQQGRSYGYTF
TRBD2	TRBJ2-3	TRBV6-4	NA	TGTGCCAGCAGCCGGACTAGCGGCACAGATACGCAGTATTTT	CASSRTSGTDTQYF
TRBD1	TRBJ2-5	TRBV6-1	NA	TGTGCCAGCAGTGAAGGAGGGGGCAGGGAGACCCAGTACTTC	CASSEGGGRETQYF
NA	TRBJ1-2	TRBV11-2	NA	TGTGCCAGCAGCTCGCTGACAGCAGGGCTCTATGGCTACACCTTC	CASSSLTAGLYGYTF
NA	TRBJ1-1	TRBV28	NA	TGTGCCAGCAGACCCCAACAGGGATACACTGAAGCTTTCTTT	CASRPQQGYTEAFF
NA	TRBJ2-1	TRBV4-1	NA	TGCGCCAGCAGCCAACGAGAGGCGGTCTACAATGAGCAGTTCTTC	CASSQREAVYNEQFF
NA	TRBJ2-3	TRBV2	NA	TGTGCCAGCAGTGAACGCAGCGGCTCTAGCACAGATACGCAGTATTTT	CASSERSGSSTDTQYF
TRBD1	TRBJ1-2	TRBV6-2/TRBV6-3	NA	TGTGCCAGCAGTCCACCGGACAGGGTAGTTTATGGCTACACCTTC	CASSPPDRVVYGYTF
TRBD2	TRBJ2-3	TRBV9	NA	TGTGCCAGCAGCGTAGCGGCTAGCGGGCTCGGTACGCAGTATTTT	CASSVAASGLGTQYF
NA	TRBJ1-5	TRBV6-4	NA	TGTGCCAGCAGTCCGGGGGACCATCAGCCCCAGCATTTT	CASSPGDHQPQHF
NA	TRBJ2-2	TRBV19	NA	TGTGCCAGTAGTATAGATAGCAGGGATCCTCACACCGGGGAGCTGTTTTTT	CASSIDSRDPHTGELFF
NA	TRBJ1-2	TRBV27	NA	TGTGCCAGCAGTTTTTTGGGTGTATTTACCGCGTCGGGGAACTATGGCTACACCTTC	CASSFLGVFTASGNYGYTF
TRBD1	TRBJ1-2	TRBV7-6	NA	TGTGCCAGCAGCATGACACAGGGGGCGATTTATGGCTACACCTTC	CASSMTQGAIYGYTF
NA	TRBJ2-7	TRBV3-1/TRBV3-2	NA	TGTGCCAGCAGCCAAGTCAGATACGAGCAGTACTTC	CASSQVRYEQYF
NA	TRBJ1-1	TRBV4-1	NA	TGCGCCAGCAGCTTAAGACAGGTTCATAACACTGAAGCTTTCTTT	CASSLRQVHNTEAFF
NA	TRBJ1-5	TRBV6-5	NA	TGTGCCAGCAGCCTTATGTCGGGTCAGCCCCAGCATTTT	CASSLMSGQPQHF